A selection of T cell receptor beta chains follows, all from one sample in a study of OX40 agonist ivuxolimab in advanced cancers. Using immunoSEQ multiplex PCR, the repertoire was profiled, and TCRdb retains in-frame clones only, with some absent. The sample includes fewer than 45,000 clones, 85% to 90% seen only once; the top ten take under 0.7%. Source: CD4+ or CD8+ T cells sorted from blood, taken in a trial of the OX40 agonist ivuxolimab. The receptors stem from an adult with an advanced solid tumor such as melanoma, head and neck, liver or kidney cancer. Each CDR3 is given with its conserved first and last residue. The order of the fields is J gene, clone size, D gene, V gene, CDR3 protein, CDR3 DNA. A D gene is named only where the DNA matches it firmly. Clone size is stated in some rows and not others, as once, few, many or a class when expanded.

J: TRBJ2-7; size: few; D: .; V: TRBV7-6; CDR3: CASSLSRWGRPYEQYF; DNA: TGTGCCAGCAGCCTATCGAGGTGGGGCCGTCCCTACGAGCAGTACTTC
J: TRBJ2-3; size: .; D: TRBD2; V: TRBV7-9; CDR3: CASSFSVGGEDTQYF; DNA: TGTGCCAGCAGCTTTTCGGTGGGGGGGGAAGATACGCAGTATTTT
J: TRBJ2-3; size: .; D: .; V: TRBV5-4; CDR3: CASSRLESTDTQYF; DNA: TGTGCCAGCAGCCGACTAGAGAGCACAGATACGCAGTATTTT
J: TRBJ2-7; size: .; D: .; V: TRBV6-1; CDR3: CASSEATEGQTFYEQYF; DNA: TGTGCCAGCAGTGAAGCAACGGAGGGACAGACATTCTACGAGCAGTACTTC
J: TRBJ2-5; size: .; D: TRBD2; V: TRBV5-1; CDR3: CASSPGLGAQETQYF; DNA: TGCGCCAGCAGCCCGGGACTAGGGGCCCAAGAGACCCAGTACTTC
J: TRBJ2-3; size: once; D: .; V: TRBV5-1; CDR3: CASSQDDRRTQYF; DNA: TGCGCCAGCAGCCAAGACGATCGGAGGACGCAGTATTTT
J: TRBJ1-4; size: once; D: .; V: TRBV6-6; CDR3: CASSAGGSEDEKLFF; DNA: TGTGCCAGCAGTGCCGGGGGCAGTGAGGATGAAAAACTGTTTTTT
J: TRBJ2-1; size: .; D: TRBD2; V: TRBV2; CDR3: CATATSVGGNEQFF; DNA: TGTGCCACCGCGACTAGCGTGGGGGGCAATGAGCAGTTCTTC
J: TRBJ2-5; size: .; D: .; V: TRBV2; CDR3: CASSEGTHGESQYF; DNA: TGTGCCAGCAGTGAAGGGACTCACGGAGAGAGCCAGTACTTC
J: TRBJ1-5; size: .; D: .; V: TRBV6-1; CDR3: CASRGLGTSNQPQHF; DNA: TGTGCCAGCAGGGGGCTGGGTACTAGCAATCAGCCCCAGCATTTT
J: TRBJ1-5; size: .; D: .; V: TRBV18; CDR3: CASSIRSAAYSNQPQHF; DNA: TGTGCCAGCTCAATAAGGTCGGCAGCCTATAGCAATCAGCCCCAGCATTTT
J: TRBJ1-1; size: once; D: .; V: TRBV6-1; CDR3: CASSEGLNTEAFF; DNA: TGTGCCAGCAGTGAAGGGCTAAACACTGAAGCTTTCTTT
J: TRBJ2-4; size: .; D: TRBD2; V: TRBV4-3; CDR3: CASSQGWAAGDGNIQYF; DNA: TGCGCCAGCAGCCAAGGGTGGGCAGCGGGAGATGGGAACATTCAGTACTTC
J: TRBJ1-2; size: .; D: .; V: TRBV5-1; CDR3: CASSLEALRGYTF; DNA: TGCGCCAGCAGCTTGGAGGCGCTCAGGGGCTACACCTTC
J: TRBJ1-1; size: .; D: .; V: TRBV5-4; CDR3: CASSLGGDRYTEAFF; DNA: TGTGCCAGCAGCTTGGGAGGAGATAGGTACACTGAAGCTTTCTTT
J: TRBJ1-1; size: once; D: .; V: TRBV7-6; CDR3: CASSPARVTEAFF; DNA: TGTGCCAGCAGCCCAGCCAGGGTCACTGAAGCTTTCTTT
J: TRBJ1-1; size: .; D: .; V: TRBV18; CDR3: CASSPPGFANTEAFF; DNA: TGTGCCAGCTCACCACCTGGGTTCGCGAACACTGAAGCTTTCTTT
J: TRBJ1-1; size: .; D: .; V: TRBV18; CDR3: CASSPPNRANTEAFF; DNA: TGTGCCAGCTCACCACCGAACAGGGCGAACACTGAAGCTTTCTTT
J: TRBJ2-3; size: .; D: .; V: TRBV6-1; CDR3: CASSEGLVVGTQYF; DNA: TGTGCCAGCAGTGAGGGTCTAGTTGTCGGCACGCAGTATTTT
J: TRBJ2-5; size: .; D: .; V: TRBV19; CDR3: CASSIGPRQETQYF; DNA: TGTGCCAGTAGTATAGGACCCAGACAAGAGACCCAGTACTTC
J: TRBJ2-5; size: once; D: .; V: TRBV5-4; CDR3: CASSLDVGDQETQYF; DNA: TGTGCCAGCAGCTTGGACGTCGGGGATCAAGAGACCCAGTACTTC
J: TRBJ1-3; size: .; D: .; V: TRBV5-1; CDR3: CASSLSAIGSTIYF; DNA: TGCGCCAGCAGCTTGTCGGCGATTGGGAGCACCATATATTTT
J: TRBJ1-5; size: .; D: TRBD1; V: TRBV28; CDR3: CASSSSYRGRHNQPQHF; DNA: TGTGCCAGCAGTTCTTCCTACAGGGGGCGTCACAATCAGCCCCAGCATTTT
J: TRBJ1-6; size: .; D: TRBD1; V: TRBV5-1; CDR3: CASSRGQPNSPLHF; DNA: TGCGCCAGCAGCCGGGGACAGCCTAATTCACCCCTCCACTTT
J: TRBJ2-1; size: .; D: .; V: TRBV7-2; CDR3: CASSLGGAGTPSREQFF; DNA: TGTGCCAGCAGCTTAGGGGGGGCAGGGACTCCCTCGCGGGAGCAGTTCTTC
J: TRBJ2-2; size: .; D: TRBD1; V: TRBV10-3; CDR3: CAIKGQVLPGELFF; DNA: TGTGCCATAAAGGGACAGGTTCTCCCCGGGGAGCTGTTTTTT
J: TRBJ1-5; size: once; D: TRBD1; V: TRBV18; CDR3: CASSPSTGSNQPQHF; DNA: TGTGCCAGCTCACCGTCGACAGGGAGCAATCAGCCCCAGCATTTT
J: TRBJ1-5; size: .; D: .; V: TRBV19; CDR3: CASTPPQYSNQPQHF; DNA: TGTGCCAGTACTCCCCCCCAGTATAGCAATCAGCCCCAGCATTTT
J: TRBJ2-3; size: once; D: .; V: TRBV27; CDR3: CASSSSADTQYF; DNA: TGTGCCAGCAGTTCCTCGGCAGATACGCAGTATTTT
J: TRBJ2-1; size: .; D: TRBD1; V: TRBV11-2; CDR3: CASSSGQGGYEQFF; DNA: TGTGCCAGCAGCTCAGGACAGGGAGGTTATGAGCAGTTCTTC
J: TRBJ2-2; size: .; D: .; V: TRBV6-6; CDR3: CASSPLRGTTGELFF; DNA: TGTGCCAGCAGCCCACTCCGGGGTACCACCGGGGAGCTGTTTTTT
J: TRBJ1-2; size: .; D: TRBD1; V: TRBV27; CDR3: CASSPLDRGGGYTF; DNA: TGTGCCAGCAGTCCCCTTGACAGGGGAGGTGGCTACACCTTC
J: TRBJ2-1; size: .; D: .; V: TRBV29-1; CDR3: CSVDRAGGANEQFF; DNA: TGCAGCGTTGATAGGGCAGGGGGGGCCAATGAGCAGTTCTTC
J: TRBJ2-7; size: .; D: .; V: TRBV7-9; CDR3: CASSLVTQGVEQYF; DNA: TGTGCCAGCAGCTTAGTTACCCAAGGGGTCGAGCAGTACTTC
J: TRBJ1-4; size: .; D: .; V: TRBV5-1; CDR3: CASSLAGMSEKLFF; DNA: TGCGCCAGCAGCTTGGCCGGGATGAGTGAAAAACTGTTTTTT
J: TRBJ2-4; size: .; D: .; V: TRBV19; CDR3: CASARGGSEDIQYF; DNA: TGTGCCAGCGCCCGTGGGGGTTCGGAGGACATTCAGTACTTC
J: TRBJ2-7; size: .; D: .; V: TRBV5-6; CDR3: CASSLGRGGAEQYF; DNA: TGTGCCAGCAGCTTGGGGAGGGGGGGCGCCGAGCAGTACTTC
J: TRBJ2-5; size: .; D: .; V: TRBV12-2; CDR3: CASRLVKIGLAAETQYF; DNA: TGTGCAAGTCGCTTAGTGAAGATCGGGCTAGCTGCGGAGACCCAGTACTTC
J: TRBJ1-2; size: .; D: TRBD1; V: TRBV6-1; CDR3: CASSEGGTGHNYGYTF; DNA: TGTGCCAGCAGTGAAGGAGGGACAGGGCACAACTATGGCTACACCTTC
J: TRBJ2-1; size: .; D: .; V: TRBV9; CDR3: CASSEGSSSYNEQFF; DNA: TGTGCCAGCAGCGAGGGGTCTTCCTCCTACAATGAGCAGTTCTTC
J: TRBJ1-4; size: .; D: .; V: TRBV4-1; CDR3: CASSRQTREEKLFF; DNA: TGCGCCAGCAGCCGACAGACCAGGGAGGAAAAACTGTTTTTT
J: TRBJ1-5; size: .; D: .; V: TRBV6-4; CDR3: CASSPDQGAQPQHF; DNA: TGTGCCAGCAGCCCCGACCAAGGAGCCCAGCCCCAGCATTTT
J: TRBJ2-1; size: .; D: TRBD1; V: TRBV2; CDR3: CASTWDSSYNEQFF; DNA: TGTGCCAGCACTTGGGACAGCTCCTACAATGAGCAGTTCTTC
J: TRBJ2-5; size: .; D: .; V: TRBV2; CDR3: CASRPAGETQYF; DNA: TGTGCCAGCAGGCCGGCGGGAGAGACCCAGTACTTC
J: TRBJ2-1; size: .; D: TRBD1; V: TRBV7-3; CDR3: CASSDRTGGTTNEQFF; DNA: TGTGCCAGCAGCGATCGGACAGGGGGCACCACCAATGAGCAGTTCTTC
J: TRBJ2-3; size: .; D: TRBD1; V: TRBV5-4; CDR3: CASSSMTGGWTDTQYF; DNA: TGTGCCAGCAGCTCGATGACAGGGGGCTGGACAGATACGCAGTATTTT
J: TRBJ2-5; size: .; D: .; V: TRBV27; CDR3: CATRGEETQYF; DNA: TGTGCCACCAGGGGGGAAGAGACCCAGTACTTC
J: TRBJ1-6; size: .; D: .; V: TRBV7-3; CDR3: CASSPTGWNSPLHF; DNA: TGTGCCAGCAGCCCCACGGGGTGGAATTCACCCCTCCACTTT
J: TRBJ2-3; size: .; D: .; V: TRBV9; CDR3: CASSVATDTQYF; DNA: TGTGCCAGCAGCGTAGCCACAGATACGCAGTATTTT
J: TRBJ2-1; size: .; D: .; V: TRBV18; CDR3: CASFSTGQHEQFF; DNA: TGTGCCAGCTTCTCCACCGGCCAGCATGAGCAGTTCTTC
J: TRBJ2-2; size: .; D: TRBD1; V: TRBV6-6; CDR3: CASSWAGGTNTGELFF; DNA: TGTGCCAGCAGTTGGGCAGGGGGAACGAACACCGGGGAGCTGTTTTTT